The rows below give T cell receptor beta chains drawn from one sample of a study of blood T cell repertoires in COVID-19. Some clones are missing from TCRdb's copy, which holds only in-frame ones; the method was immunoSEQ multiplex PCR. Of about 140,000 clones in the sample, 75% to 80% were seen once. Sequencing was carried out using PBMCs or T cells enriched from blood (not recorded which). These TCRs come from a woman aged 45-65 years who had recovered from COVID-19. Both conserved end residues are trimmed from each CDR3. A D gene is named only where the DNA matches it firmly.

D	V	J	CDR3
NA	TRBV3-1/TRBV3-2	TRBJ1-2	ASSQEYRTNYGYT
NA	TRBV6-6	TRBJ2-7	ASSPGWGGEAEQY
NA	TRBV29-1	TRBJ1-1	SVRGYNTEAF
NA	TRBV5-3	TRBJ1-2	ARSSVVHGYT
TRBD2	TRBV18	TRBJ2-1	ASSPSSGEGGEQF
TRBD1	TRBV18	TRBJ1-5	ASSKGADVNQPQH
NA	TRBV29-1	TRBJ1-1	SVEDGAQLEAF
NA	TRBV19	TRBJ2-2	ASSPLGGGTGELF
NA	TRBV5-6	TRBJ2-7	ASSFKYEQY
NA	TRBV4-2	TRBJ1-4	ASSQGSQGIEKLF
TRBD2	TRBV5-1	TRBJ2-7	ASSPTWGGLAGGNEQY
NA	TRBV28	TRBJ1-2	ASRSSSKNGYT
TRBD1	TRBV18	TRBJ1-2	ASSPDRGAYGYT
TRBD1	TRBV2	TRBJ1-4	ASSDLGQSNEKLF
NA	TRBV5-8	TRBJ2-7	ASSLQAGSYYEQY
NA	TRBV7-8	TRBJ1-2	ASSLSQGIGNGYT
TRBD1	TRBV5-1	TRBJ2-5	ASGSTGGILETQY
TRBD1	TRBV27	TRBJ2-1	ASSYRDSYEQF
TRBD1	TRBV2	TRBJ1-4	ASRVTGATNEKLF
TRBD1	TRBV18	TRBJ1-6	ASSRPGQGGSPLH
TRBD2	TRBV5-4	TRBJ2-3	ASSLPGGPELDTQY
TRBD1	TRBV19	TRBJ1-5	ASSPEDRGYDSNQPQH
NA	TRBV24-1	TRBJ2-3	ATSALRGTDTQY
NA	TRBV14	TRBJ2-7	ASSQQGFAEQY
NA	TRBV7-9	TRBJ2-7	ASSLGGGPYEQY
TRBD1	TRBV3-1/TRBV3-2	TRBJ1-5	ASSAAPVTGGRGLGNQPQH
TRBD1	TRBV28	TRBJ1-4	ASSLTGVDEKLF
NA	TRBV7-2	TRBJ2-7	ASSLARGPYEQY
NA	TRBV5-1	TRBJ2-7	ASSFRPGTYEQY
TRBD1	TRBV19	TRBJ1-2	ASSATGGSYGYT
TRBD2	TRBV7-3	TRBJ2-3	ASSFERGLTDTQY
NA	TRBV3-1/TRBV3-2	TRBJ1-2	ASSPEYWSRGYGYT
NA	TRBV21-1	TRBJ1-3	ASNLFRDRGFSGNTIY
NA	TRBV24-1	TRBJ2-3	ATSDRAPTDTQY
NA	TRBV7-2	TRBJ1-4	ASSSRGSIEKLF
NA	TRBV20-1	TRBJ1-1	SGSGRTEAF
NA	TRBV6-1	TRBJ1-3	ASSERWGAGNTIY
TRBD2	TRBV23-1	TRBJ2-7	ASYPRVGGEDEQY
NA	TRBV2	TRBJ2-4	ASSSENIQY
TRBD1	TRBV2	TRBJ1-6	ASSASGQGSSPLH
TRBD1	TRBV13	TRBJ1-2	ASSLPGGIGYT
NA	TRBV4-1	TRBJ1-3	ASSHPDRLGNTIY
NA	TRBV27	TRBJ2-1	ASTGSSYNEQF
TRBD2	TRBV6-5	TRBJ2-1	ASSILAGGTNEQF
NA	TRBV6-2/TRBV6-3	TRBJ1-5	ASSTTSRGNQPQH
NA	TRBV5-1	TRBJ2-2	ASSDAGVGGELF
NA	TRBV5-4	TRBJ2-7	ASSLDRSYEQY
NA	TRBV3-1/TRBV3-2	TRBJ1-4	ASSQGARTNEKLF
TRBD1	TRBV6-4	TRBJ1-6	ASSSEGQGNSPLH
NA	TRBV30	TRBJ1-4	ASSGGREKLF
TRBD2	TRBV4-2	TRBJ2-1	ASSQGRGGGYNEQF
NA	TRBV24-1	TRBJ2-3	ATTAGSRDTQY
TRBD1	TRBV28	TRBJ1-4	ASRPTGYNEKLF
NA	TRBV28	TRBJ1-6	ASSLSKRTVFWDSPLH